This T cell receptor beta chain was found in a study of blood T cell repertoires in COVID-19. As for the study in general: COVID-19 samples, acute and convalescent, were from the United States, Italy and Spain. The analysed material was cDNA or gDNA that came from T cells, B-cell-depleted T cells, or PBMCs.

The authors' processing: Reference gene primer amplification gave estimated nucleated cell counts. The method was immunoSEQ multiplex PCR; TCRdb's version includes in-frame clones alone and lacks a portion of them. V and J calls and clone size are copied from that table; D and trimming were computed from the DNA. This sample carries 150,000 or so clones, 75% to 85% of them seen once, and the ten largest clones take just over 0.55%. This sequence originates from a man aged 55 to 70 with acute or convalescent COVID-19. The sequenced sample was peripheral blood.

This CDR3 reads CASSKPATGVQETQYF. CDR3 in DNA: TGTGCCAGCTCAAAGCCAGCGACAGGGGTGCAAGAGACCCAGTACTTC. This chain uses TRBV18 with TRBJ2-5; 8 bases are a match to TRBD1. The junction had 10 bases not matched to a gene; V was cut back by 5 bases and J by 2 bases. Germline-derived CDR1 and CDR2 are KGHSH and LQKENI. The CDR3 runs to 16 residues.